What follows describes a single T cell receptor beta chain. Its cognate antigen is unknown. The donors were part of the 120-subject validation cohort, which stood apart from the roughly 640-subject first cohort. Here immunoSEQ multiplex PCR was the method, and the copy in TCRdb shows in-frame clones only, minus some. The sample consists of under 200,000 clones, around 90% of them appearing once. The sample originates from a study of cytomegalovirus exposure and HLA in healthy donors. Overall study results and limits: Most sequenced TCRs were rare (though some public TCRs occurred in many donors). First-cohort TCR clusters were later found to tend to co-occur in the approximately 120 validation repertoires. Investigators reported 150 to 200 TCR beta chains as tied to cytomegalovirus.

The receptor's source is a young woman in good health and CMV-seropositive. Sequencing was done on a sample of PBMCs.

CDR3 sequence: CASMGLAGASYEQYF. CDR3 coding DNA: TGTGCCAGCATGGGCCTAGCGGGGGCGTCTTACGAGCAGTACTTC. The chain carries TRBV25-1 and TRBJ2-7; 10 bases align to TRBD2. With V trimmed by 7 bases and J by 4 bases, 10 bases remained unmatched. The CDR3 consists of 15 residues. Germline CDR1 is MGHDK and CDR2 is SYGVNS.